Shown below are 10 T cell receptor beta chains from a single sample sequenced in a study of blood T cell repertoires in COVID-19. Measured with immunoSEQ multiplex PCR; TCRdb has only the in-frame clones, and not every one. The table records roughly 310,000 clones, over 75% of them present only once. The sequenced material came from PBMCs or T cells enriched from blood (not recorded which). These receptors all come from a woman in her thirties or forties who had recovered from COVID-19.

The chain uses TRBV6-2 or TRBV6-3 and TRBJ1-1; D is perhaps TRBD1 (6 bases). Trimming shortened V by 5 bases and J by 2 bases, and 12 bases separated the two germline ends. The germline V gene encodes CDR1 MNHEY and CDR2 SVGEGT. This CDR3 is built from 14 residues. Here the CDR3 reads CASSPGGANTEAFF. The CDR3 coding sequence is TGTGCCAGCAGTCCCGGGGGGGCAAACACTGAAGCTTTCTTT.

This chain links TRBV12-3 or TRBV12-4 with TRBJ2-7; TRBD1 might be the D (6 bases). V shed 6 bases and J shed 3 bases, with 9 bases lying between them. This CDR3 is 12 amino acids long. CDR3 coding DNA: TGTGCCAGCAGCAGGACAGTCTACGAGCAGTACTTC. Translation gives CASSRTVYEQYF.

J is TRBJ2-7 and V is TRBV10-1, with D possibly TRBD1 on 5 matching bases. Trimming took 2 bases from V and 1 from J, leaving 6 bases between them. This CDR3 contains 13 residues. CDR1 and CDR2 (germline): WNHNN, SYGVQD (reference sequence). The CDR3, as DNA: TGCGCCAGCAGTGAGGGGGCTTCCTACGAGCAGTACTTC. Its protein product is CASSEGASYEQYF.

CDR3 residues: CSARYEQYF. The CDR3 region has the DNA TGCAGTGCCCGCTACGAGCAGTACTTC. The chain joins TRBV20-1 to TRBJ2-7, with unresolved D. Looked up from germline, CDR1 is DFQATT and CDR2 is SNEGSKA (reference sequence). Between the trimmed V and J ends, which lost 6 bases and 3 bases, there was a span of 3 bases. The CDR3 contains 9 residues.

This rearrangement joins TRBV7-3 to TRBJ2-1; 7 positions agree with TRBD2. This CDR3 comprises 14 residues. CDR1 is SGHTA and CDR2 is FQGTGA in the germline V gene. J gave up 12 bases and V 0 bases, and 8 bases lay outside the gene matches. Written as DNA, the CDR3 is TGTGCCAGCAGCTTAACTGCGGGAGCGTGGGGGCAGTTCTTC. Translating gives CASSLTAGAWGQFF.

Regarding this clone: Likely a read error: the CDR3 ends without its conserved phenylalanine or tryptophan. The DNA is omitted, as the CDR3 cannot be located on it reliably, and the CDR3 follows TCRdb's listing. The rearrangement joins TRBV2 to TRBJ2-3; the D call in the table, TRBD2, was not verified against the DNA. Germline V gives CDR1 SNHLY, CDR2 FYNNEI. The CDR3 region is 12 residues in length, termini included. The chain's CDR3 is CASSLERTSWSY.

This clone was counted a few times. This rearrangement joins TRBV18 to TRBJ1-5; weak D call: TRBD1 (5 bases). Trimming shortened V by 4 bases and J by 7 bases, and 14 bases separated the two germline ends. Germline CDR1 KGHSH, CDR2 LQKENI. The CDR3 is made up of 14 amino acids. The CDR3 is CASSLTEGGQPQHF. For the CDR3, the DNA is TGTGCCAGCTCACTGACAGAGGGAGGCCAGCCCCAGCATTTT.

J is TRBJ2-2 and V is TRBV19; 8 bases match TRBD1. Trimming cost V 0 bases and J 4 bases; bases outside gene matches: 7. The CDR3 is 17 amino acids. Germline CDR1 and CDR2: LNHDA and SQIVND (reference sequence). In DNA form, the CDR3 reads TGTGCCAGTAGTATAGACCCGACAGGGGCCGTCACCGGGGAGCTGTTTTTT. Amino acids: CASSIDPTGAVTGELFF.

Only a few counts were recorded for this clone. The chain joins TRBV28 to TRBJ1-5; D not resolved. Germline V gives CDR1 MDHEN, CDR2 SYDVKM. The CDR3 has 12 amino acids. The V end was cut by 3 bases, the J end by 6 bases, with 6 bases between. The CDR3 protein is CASSFGGQPQHF. DNA for the CDR3: TGTGCCAGCAGTTTCGGAGGTCAGCCCCAGCATTTT.

The chain links TRBV6-1 to TRBJ1-2, with 7 bases fitting TRBD1. The CDR3 totals 14 residues. Losses at the gene ends were 2 bases for V and 8 bases for J; bases not matched to a gene: 8. CDR1 and CDR2 from the germline V gene are MNHNS and SASEGT. The CDR3 nucleotides read TGTGCCAGCAGTGAAAATGACAGGGTCAGGGGCTACACCTTC. Amino acids: CASSENDRVRGYTF.